This is a list of T cell receptor beta chains from one sample in a study of T cell responses to AZD1222 COVID-19 vaccine. Clones were read by immunoSEQ multiplex PCR, and TCRdb kept only the in-frame ones, dropping some. The sample has some 170,000 clones, just under 90% seen once. The sample in question was peripheral blood, obtained 28 days after the second dose of the MenACWY control vaccine. The source is an adult who received the MenACWY meningococcal vaccine as a control. Each CDR3 is given with its conserved first and last residue. A D gene is named only where the DNA matches it firmly. The listing skips clone size in some rows; elsewhere it reads once, few, many or a size class.

len	d_gene	j_gene	v_gene	abundance	CDR3aa	CDR3nt
12	NA	TRBJ2-5	TRBV12-3/TRBV12-4	NA	CASSLFGATQYF	TGTGCCAGCAGTTTATTTGGTGCGACCCAGTACTTC
15	NA	TRBJ2-7	TRBV5-1	NA	CASSLGGTEPYEQYF	TGCGCCAGCAGCTTGGGCGGGACGGAGCCCTACGAGCAGTACTTC
16	NA	TRBJ1-2	TRBV28	NA	CASRGPTDSLYYGYTF	TGTGCCAGCAGGGGCCCCACGGACAGCCTCTACTATGGCTACACCTTC
14	NA	TRBJ2-1	TRBV11-2	NA	CASSQAQGPNEQFF	TGTGCCAGCAGCCAAGCTCAGGGACCCAATGAGCAGTTCTTC
14	NA	TRBJ2-1	TRBV6-5	NA	CASSLEGGFYEQFF	TGTGCCAGCAGCCTAGAGGGGGGGTTCTATGAGCAGTTCTTC
15	NA	TRBJ2-7	TRBV5-1	few	CASSLDPGSSYEQYF	TGCGCCAGCAGCTTGGACCCGGGAAGCTCCTACGAGCAGTACTTC
13	NA	TRBJ2-7	TRBV7-9	NA	CASSRTSSYEQYF	TGTGCCAGCAGCCGCACTAGCAGCTACGAGCAGTACTTC
14	NA	TRBJ2-6	TRBV10-3	NA	CAIGDSSGANVLTF	TGTGCCATCGGGGATAGCTCTGGGGCCAACGTCCTGACTTTC
15	TRBD2	TRBJ2-3	TRBV6-2/TRBV6-3	NA	CASSYLGLAGDTQYF	TGTGCCAGCAGTTACCTCGGACTAGCGGGGGATACGCAGTATTTT
13	TRBD1	TRBJ1-1	TRBV27	NA	CASRGQANTEAFF	TGTGCCAGCAGAGGACAGGCCAACACTGAAGCTTTCTTT
15	NA	TRBJ2-7	TRBV4-3	NA	CASSQEVSSSYEQYF	TGCGCCAGCAGCCAAGAAGTCTCTTCTTCCTACGAGCAGTACTTC
15	TRBD2	TRBJ2-7	TRBV7-2	NA	CASSLGSGATYEQYF	TGTGCCAGCAGCTTAGGTAGCGGGGCTACCTACGAGCAGTACTTC
16	TRBD1	TRBJ1-4	TRBV23-1	few	CARTYAGGFANEKLFF	TGCGCCAGAACCTACGCAGGGGGCTTCGCTAATGAAAAACTGTTTTTT
15	TRBD1	TRBJ1-3	TRBV7-2	NA	CASSLAPGTVNTIYF	TGTGCCAGCAGCTTAGCGCCGGGGACAGTTAACACCATATATTTT
13	NA	TRBJ1-6	TRBV18	NA	CASLGQFNSPLHF	TGTGCCAGCTTAGGACAGTTTAATTCACCCCTCCACTTT
14	NA	TRBJ1-1	TRBV5-1	NA	CASSLGARNTEAFF	TGCGCCAGCAGCTTGGGGGCCAGGAACACTGAAGCTTTCTTT
14	TRBD1	TRBJ1-2	TRBV28	NA	CATLPGQADYGYTF	TGTGCCACCTTACCGGGACAGGCCGATTATGGCTACACCTTC
13	NA	TRBJ2-5	TRBV18	NA	CASSPRAGETQYF	TGTGCCAGCTCACCGAGGGCCGGGGAGACCCAGTACTTC
16	TRBD1	TRBJ1-5	TRBV19	few	CASRLAGTGYNQPQHF	TGTGCCAGTAGATTGGCCGGGACAGGGTATAATCAGCCCCAGCATTTT
16	TRBD2	TRBJ2-1	TRBV3-1/TRBV3-2	NA	CASSQEGAGGNNEQFF	TGTGCCAGCAGCCAAGAAGGTGCGGGAGGGAACAATGAGCAGTTCTTC
11	NA	TRBJ2-7	TRBV11-2	once	CASSLYGSPYF	TGTGCCAGCAGCTTGTATGGGTCTCCGTACTTC
11	NA	TRBJ2-7	TRBV20-1	NA	CSARSPSGEYF	TGCAGTGCTAGATCCCCCTCGGGGGAGTACTTC
14	NA	TRBJ2-3	TRBV14	NA	CASSQAGAADTQYF	TGTGCCAGCAGCCAAGCCGGGGCGGCAGATACGCAGTATTTT
14	NA	TRBJ1-1	TRBV21-1	NA	CASRNRGENTEAFF	TGTGCCAGCAGGAACAGGGGAGAGAACACTGAAGCTTTCTTT
13	TRBD1	TRBJ1-2	TRBV30	NA	CAWSRQGAGGYTF	TGTGCCTGGAGCCGACAGGGGGCGGGGGGCTACACCTTC
12	NA	TRBJ1-2	TRBV28	NA	CASQGEAYGYTF	TGTGCCAGCCAGGGCGAGGCCTATGGCTACACCTTC
17	TRBD2	TRBJ2-7	TRBV3-1/TRBV3-2	NA	CASSQGGEAGVIYEQYF	TGTGCCAGCAGCCAAGGGGGTGAAGCGGGAGTAATCTACGAGCAGTACTTC
14	TRBD2	TRBJ2-5	TRBV9	NA	CAGGTSGRSETQYF	TGTGCCGGGGGGACTAGCGGGAGATCGGAGACCCAGTACTTC
16	TRBD1	TRBJ1-2	TRBV27	NA	CASSPYMPDRDYGYTF	TGTGCCAGCAGTCCCTATATGCCGGACAGGGACTATGGCTACACCTTC
13	NA	TRBJ2-5	TRBV19	NA	CASAGSHKETQYF	TGTGCCAGTGCCGGAAGCCACAAAGAGACCCAGTACTTC
14	NA	TRBJ1-1	TRBV6-2/TRBV6-3	NA	CASSSLGRNTEAFF	TGTGCCAGCAGTTCCCTGGGGAGGAACACTGAAGCTTTCTTT
13	NA	TRBJ1-5	TRBV28	NA	CASSLGGEQPQHF	TGTGCCAGCAGTTTAGGGGGTGAGCAGCCCCAGCATTTT
14	NA	TRBJ1-3	TRBV19	NA	CATTQGFSGNTIYF	TGTGCCACCACGCAGGGTTTCTCTGGAAACACCATATATTTT
15	TRBD1	TRBJ2-3	TRBV19	NA	CASSSDRGNTDTQYF	TGTGCCAGTAGTTCTGACAGGGGAAACACAGATACGCAGTATTTT
11	NA	TRBJ2-1	TRBV7-9	NA	CASSEGVEQFF	TGTGCCAGCAGCGAGGGGGTTGAGCAGTTCTTC
14	NA	TRBJ1-2	TRBV5-1	NA	CASSSEGTANGYTF	TGCGCCAGCAGCTCTGAGGGGACGGCGAATGGCTACACCTTC
15	TRBD1	TRBJ1-2	TRBV27	NA	CASSLGQGGVGGYTF	TGTGCCAGCAGTTTGGGACAGGGAGGGGTTGGTGGCTACACCTTC
15	NA	TRBJ2-3	TRBV7-2	NA	CASSLDGGFLDTQYF	TGTGCCAGCAGCTTAGATGGGGGGTTTTTAGATACGCAGTATTTT
16	TRBD1	TRBJ1-5	TRBV13	few	CASSLGSGTGGQPQHF	TGTGCCAGCAGCTTAGGATCCGGGACAGGGGGTCAGCCCCAGCATTTT
14	NA	TRBJ2-5	TRBV29-1	NA	CSVELPSHQETQYF	TGCAGCGTTGAACTGCCCTCCCACCAAGAGACCCAGTACTTC
15	TRBD1	TRBJ1-1	TRBV7-9	NA	CASSRLGQANTEAFF	TGTGCCAGCAGCAGGCTGGGACAGGCTAACACTGAAGCTTTCTTT
12	NA	TRBJ2-7	TRBV30	NA	CAWNREPYEQYF	TGTGCCTGGAACAGGGAACCCTACGAGCAGTACTTC
14	TRBD2	TRBJ2-2	TRBV2	NA	CASRASGRGGELFF	TGTGCCAGCAGGGCTAGCGGGAGAGGCGGGGAGCTGTTTTTT
14	NA	TRBJ1-5	TRBV27	many	CASRGRTTNQPQHF	TGTGCCAGCAGGGGGCGAACCACCAATCAGCCCCAGCATTTT
17	TRBD2	TRBJ2-7	TRBV19	NA	CASSIDGPSGRSYEQYF	TGTGCCAGTAGTATAGATGGTCCTAGCGGGAGGTCCTACGAGCAGTACTTC
14	NA	TRBJ1-5	TRBV19	few	CASSTDHGGQPQHF	TGTGCCAGTAGTACGGATCATGGCGGACAGCCCCAGCATTTT
14	NA	TRBJ2-2	TRBV4-2	once	CASSHNLDSGELFF	TGTGCCAGCAGCCATAACCTAGATTCCGGGGAGCTGTTTTTT
11	NA	TRBJ2-7	TRBV3-1/TRBV3-2	once	CASSQGGTEYF	TGTGCCAGCAGCCAAGGGGGGACGGAGTACTTC
15	NA	TRBJ2-3	TRBV11-2	NA	CASSPFDSRTDTQYF	TGTGCCAGCAGCCCCTTCGACAGTCGCACAGATACGCAGTATTTT
15	TRBD2	TRBJ2-2	TRBV5-5	NA	CASRPTSGSPGELFF	TGTGCCAGCAGACCGACTAGCGGGAGCCCCGGGGAGCTGTTTTTT
15	NA	TRBJ1-5	TRBV28	NA	CASSLSDRPNQPQHF	TGTGCCAGCAGTTTATCGGACAGACCGAATCAGCCCCAGCATTTT
16	NA	TRBJ2-7	TRBV15	NA	CATSRDVTGSSYEQYF	TGTGCCACCAGCAGAGATGTCACGGGGAGCTCCTACGAGCAGTACTTC
15	NA	TRBJ1-5	TRBV7-8	NA	CASSLALGGRQPQHF	TGTGCCAGCAGCTTAGCGCTTGGGGGACGTCAGCCCCAGCATTTT
16	TRBD2	TRBJ2-1	TRBV6-1	NA	CASSDLAGGSYNEQFF	TGTGCCAGCAGTGACTTAGCGGGAGGGTCCTACAATGAGCAGTTCTTC
15	NA	TRBJ2-1	TRBV24-1	NA	CATSDPSELYNEQFF	TGTGCCACCAGTGACCCCTCCGAGCTATACAATGAGCAGTTCTTC
13	NA	TRBJ1-1	TRBV9	NA	CASRDSDRPEAFF	TGTGCCAGCAGAGACTCCGACAGGCCCGAAGCTTTCTTT
14	NA	TRBJ1-1	TRBV4-3	few	CASSQAGMGTEAFF	TGCGCCAGCAGCCAGGCAGGGATGGGCACTGAAGCTTTCTTT
12	NA	TRBJ2-1	TRBV14	NA	CASSPYYNEQFF	TGTGCCAGCAGCCCCTACTACAATGAGCAGTTCTTC
15	NA	TRBJ2-7	TRBV19	NA	CASSHLRDSHPKQYF	TGTGCCAGTAGTCATCTCCGGGACTCCCACCCCAAGCAGTACTTC
19	TRBD2	TRBJ2-2	TRBV19	NA	CASSIVLGLAGVDTGELFF	TGTGCCAGTAGTATAGTCCTCGGACTAGCGGGAGTTGACACCGGGGAGCTGTTTTTT